Listed below are T cell receptor beta chains from one sample, sequenced in a study of cytomegalovirus exposure and HLA in healthy donors. TCRdb keeps only in-frame clones here, not all; method: immunoSEQ multiplex PCR. The sample shows almost 200,000 clones, around 85% of them seen only once. The sample comprised PBMCs. The receptors come from a woman aged 45-60 years in good health and CMV-seronegative. Both conserved end residues are part of each CDR3. Clone size is given for some rows only: seen once, a few or many times, or a class if the clone is expanded.

NA	TRBV5-1	TRBJ2-7	CASSSGTGTYEQYF
NA	TRBV10-3	TRBJ1-2	CAISHPQGAFYGYTF
NA	TRBV6-6	TRBJ2-7	CASSYSGGGSPYEQYF
NA	TRBV7-9	TRBJ2-7	CSSSLGEGSYEQYF
NA	TRBV7-2	TRBJ2-3	CASSQSSAAGGVDTQYF
NA	TRBV7-3	TRBJ2-3	CASSLGRGTDTQYF
NA	TRBV19	TRBJ2-5	CASSMGARPQETQYF
NA	TRBV4-1	TRBJ1-2	CASSPTPGTGYGYTF
NA	TRBV7-2	TRBJ1-1	CASRRDSRNTEAFF
NA	TRBV5-8	TRBJ2-7	CASSLDGYEQYF
NA	TRBV10-3	TRBJ1-1	CAISQTGGTEAFF
NA	TRBV15	TRBJ1-4	CATSRDRAGATNEKLFF
NA	TRBV11-2	NA	CASSSLPDREPVYEQYF
once	TRBV19	TRBJ1-5	CATVDRGLFGNQPQHF
NA	TRBV27	TRBJ2-3	CASSWEAGSGSTDTQYF
NA	TRBV2	TRBJ1-2	CASRGTEGYTF
NA	TRBV18	TRBJ1-4	CASSRTETGANEKLFF
NA	TRBV7-3	TRBJ2-6	CASSLRSSGANVLTF
few	TRBV7-9	TRBJ2-1	CASSLADGRASYNEQFF
once	TRBV19	TRBJ1-1	CASSIRGRSSEAFF
few	TRBV5-1	TRBJ2-7	CASSLEGFPYEQYF
once	TRBV13	TRBJ1-4	CASSSGQGSEKLFF
few	TRBV4-2	TRBJ2-1	CASSISYNEQFF
few	TRBV28	TRBJ2-7	CASSSRSYEQYF
NA	TRBV5-1	TRBJ1-5	CASSYRGDSNQPQHF
NA	TRBV7-8	TRBJ1-2	CASSEVGYGYTF
NA	TRBV6-1	TRBJ1-2	CASSPSGGRSYGYTF
NA	TRBV11-3	TRBJ2-1	CASSLRLAGGPESGEQFF
NA	TRBV7-3	TRBJ2-2	CASSLVGRELFF
few	TRBV18	TRBJ2-3	CASSNFRDTQYF
NA	TRBV7-8	TRBJ2-7	CASSGTLAGGPDEQYF
NA	TRBV2	TRBJ1-2	CASSEEFRGNYGYTF
NA	TRBV27	TRBJ2-3	CATSLGDITDTQYF
few	TRBV11-1	TRBJ2-2	CASSLASGGELFF
NA	TRBV2	TRBJ1-6	CATGLSSYNSPLHF
NA	TRBV21-1	TRBJ2-2	CASRQLAGERTGELFF
NA	TRBV5-4	TRBJ2-3	CASSQDRVLTTDTQYF
NA	TRBV30	TRBJ2-3	CAWSVLRGTDTQYF
few	TRBV9	TRBJ1-1	CASSSGQGLGPEAFF
NA	TRBV28	TRBJ1-1	CASSFPGQGKTEAFF
NA	TRBV5-1	TRBJ1-1	CASSRGQGSTEAFF
NA	TRBV7-9	TRBJ1-1	CSSSFGSYTEAFF
NA	TRBV15	TRBJ2-5	CATSSASSDFGTQYF
NA	TRBV2	TRBJ2-1	CARLSTSSGRGDNEQFF
NA	TRBV7-9	TRBJ1-1	CASSLGSGSQAFF
NA	TRBV15	TRBJ2-5	CATSRAVTGETQYF
NA	TRBV13	TRBJ2-3	CASSTATGTSVFTDTQYF
NA	TRBV19	TRBJ2-7	CASSAGTSGTYEQYF
NA	TRBV7-2	TRBJ2-5	CASSFAGPGETQYF